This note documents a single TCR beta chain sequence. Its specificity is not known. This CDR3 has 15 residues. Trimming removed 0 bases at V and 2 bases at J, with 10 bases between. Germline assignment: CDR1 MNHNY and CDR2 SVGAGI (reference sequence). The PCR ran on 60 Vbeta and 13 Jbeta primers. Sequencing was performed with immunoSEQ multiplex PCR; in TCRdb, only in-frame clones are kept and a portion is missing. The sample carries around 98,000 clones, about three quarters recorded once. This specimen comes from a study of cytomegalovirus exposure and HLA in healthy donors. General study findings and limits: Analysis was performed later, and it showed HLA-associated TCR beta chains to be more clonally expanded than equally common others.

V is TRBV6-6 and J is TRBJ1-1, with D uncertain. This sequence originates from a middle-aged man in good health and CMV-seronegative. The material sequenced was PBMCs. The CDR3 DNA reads TGTGCCAGCAGTTACTCCTTTTCGAGAAACACTGAAGCTTTCTTT. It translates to CASSYSFSRNTEAFF.